These T cell receptor beta chains were read from a single sample in a study of blood T cell repertoires in COVID-19. Repertoires were generated with immunoSEQ multiplex PCR, while TCRdb's copy carries only in-frame clones and drops some. Of 70,000 or so clones listed, over 80% were seen once; the top ten hold roughly 6.2%. The sample was peripheral blood. The receptors here all came from a woman older than 75 with active COVID-19. The CDR3 runs from the conserved cysteine through the conserved F or W. The order of the fields is CDR3 protein, CDR3 DNA, clone size, D gene, J gene, V gene. The D gene is left open where the match is weak. Size is omitted from some rows. Given values are once, few, many or a class for expanded clones.

CASTGVGGEDYGYTF,TGTGCCAGCACCGGGGTGGGCGGTGAGGACTATGGCTACACCTTC,.,.,TRBJ1-2,TRBV9
CASSPQGRAGNSYNEQFF,TGTGCCAGCTCACCGCAAGGGAGGGCCGGGAATAGCTACAATGAGCAGTTCTTC,.,TRBD2,TRBJ2-1,TRBV18
CASSRWDNNYEQYF,TGTGCCAGCAGTAGATGGGACAATAACTACGAGCAGTACTTC,.,.,TRBJ2-7,TRBV28
CASSVEGEGGGYTF,TGTGCCAGCAGCGTAGAAGGGGAGGGTGGTGGCTACACCTTC,.,.,TRBJ1-2,TRBV9
CASSKATDRGFLEKETQYF,TGTGCCAGCAGCAAAGCAACGGACAGGGGGTTTTTAGAAAAAGAGACCCAGTACTTC,.,TRBD1,TRBJ2-5,TRBV14
CASISGGTQYF,TGTGCCAGCATCAGCGGGGGTACGCAGTATTTT,.,TRBD2,TRBJ2-3,TRBV12-3/TRBV12-4
CASSYSYQREQFF,TGTGCCAGCAGTTACTCATACCAGCGGGAGCAGTTCTTC,.,.,TRBJ2-1,TRBV6-2/TRBV6-3
CASNPPSGSLTGELFF,TGTGCCAGCAACCCCCCTAGCGGGAGTCTCACCGGGGAGCTGTTTTTT,.,TRBD2,TRBJ2-2,TRBV28
CASSAGVQGETQYF,TGTGCCAGCAGCGCCGGAGTACAGGGGGAGACCCAGTACTTC,.,TRBD1,TRBJ2-5,TRBV7-3
CASSEVRTDNEQFF,TGTGCCAGCAGTGAAGTCCGGACAGACAATGAGCAGTTCTTC,.,.,TRBJ2-1,TRBV2
CASSNGQGTYEQYF,TGCGCCAGCAGCAACGGACAGGGGACCTACGAGCAGTACTTC,.,TRBD1,TRBJ2-7,TRBV4-1
CASSIYRQPFSGNTIYF,TGTGCCAGTAGTATCTACAGGCAACCTTTCTCTGGAAACACCATATATTTT,.,.,TRBJ1-3,TRBV19
CASSPGLGRETQYF,TGTGCCAGCAGCCCCGGACTAGGACGAGAGACCCAGTACTTC,.,TRBD2,TRBJ2-5,TRBV7-9
CASSRLAGAIEQFF,TGTGCCAGCAGCCGACTAGCGGGAGCCATTGAGCAGTTCTTC,few,TRBD2,TRBJ2-1,TRBV5-4
CAWSIDIRSQPQHF,TGTGCCTGGAGTATTGACATAAGAAGTCAGCCCCAGCATTTT,.,.,TRBJ1-5,TRBV30
CASSFRDSHTSIYEQYF,TGTGCCAGCAGCTTCCGGGACAGTCACACCTCGATATACGAGCAGTACTTC,.,TRBD1,TRBJ2-7,TRBV11-2
CASSQEDSYNYGYTF,TGCGCCAGCAGCCAAGAGGACAGCTATAACTATGGCTACACCTTC,.,.,TRBJ1-2,TRBV4-3
CASPQGVKKWCTGELFF,TGTGCCAGCCCTCAAGGGGTCAAGAAGTGGTGCACCGGGGAGCTGTTTTTT,few,.,TRBJ2-2,TRBV14
CASSPGHSSNQPQHF,TGCGCCAGCAGTCCAGGACACTCAAGCAATCAGCCCCAGCATTTT,.,.,TRBJ1-5,TRBV4-3
CASSPRSGPNTGELFF,TGTGCCAGCAGCCCTAGGAGCGGCCCGAACACCGGGGAGCTGTTTTTT,.,.,TRBJ2-2,TRBV9
CARSDRRGNQPQHF,TGTGCCAGAAGCGATCGCAGGGGAAATCAGCCCCAGCATTTT,.,.,TRBJ1-5,TRBV5-3
CSASGSGTGLRYGYTF,TGCAGTGCTAGTGGGTCAGGGACAGGCCTTAGGTATGGCTACACCTTC,.,TRBD1,TRBJ1-2,TRBV20-1
CASSLGGSNEQFF,TGCGCCAGCAGCTTGGGCGGGAGTAATGAGCAGTTCTTC,.,TRBD2,TRBJ2-1,TRBV5-1